A selection of T cell receptor beta chains follows, all from one sample in a study of T cell responses to AZD1222 COVID-19 vaccine. Assay used: immunoSEQ multiplex PCR; TCRdb lists only in-frame clones, some missing. The table has about 110,000 clones, roughly 92% seen once; the top ten hold about 7.8%. The sequencing here drew on peripheral blood, taken on day 0 of AZD1222 vaccination. Receptor source: an adult in good health. The CDR3 runs from the conserved cysteine through the conserved F or W. D genes are given only for firm matches. Only some rows state a clone size, as once, few, many or a class for expanded clones.

>TRBJ2-5|once|.|TRBV3-1/TRBV3-2
CASSRTLPRAQITKETQYF
TGTGCCAGCAGCCGAACCTTGCCCCGGGCCCAGATTACAAAAGAGACCCAGTACTTC
>TRBJ2-5|few|TRBD2|TRBV27
CASSLTSGPSPETQYF
TGTGCCAGCAGTTTGACTAGCGGGCCTTCCCCAGAGACCCAGTACTTC
>TRBJ1-1|.|.|TRBV19
CASSLGGWTEAFF
TGTGCCAGTTCCCTGGGGGGTTGGACTGAAGCTTTCTTT
>TRBJ1-3|.|.|TRBV13
CASSYGLGGNTIYF
TGTGCCAGCAGCTACGGACTGGGGGGAAACACCATATATTTT
>TRBJ2-7|few|.|TRBV7-9
CASSFAKYGRDYEQYF
TGTGCCAGCAGCTTCGCCAAGTATGGACGGGACTACGAGCAGTACTTC
>TRBJ2-1|.|.|TRBV7-7
CASSPLRGISYNEQFF
TGTGCCAGCAGCCCACTCCGGGGTATCTCCTACAATGAGCAGTTCTTC
>TRBJ1-6|.|.|TRBV18
CASSPGNREVSPLHF
TGTGCCAGCTCACCTGGCAACAGGGAGGTTTCACCCCTCCACTTT
>TRBJ1-1|.|.|TRBV5-6
CASSFRGYNQNTEAFF
TGTGCCAGCAGCTTCAGGGGTTACAATCAGAACACTGAAGCTTTCTTT
>TRBJ1-4|.|.|TRBV20-1
CSASYRDAFNEKLFF
TGCAGTGCTAGTTACCGGGACGCCTTCAATGAAAAACTGTTTTTT
>TRBJ1-6|.|.|TRBV9
CASSVATGSPLHF
TGTGCCAGCAGCGTAGCTACGGGATCACCCCTCCACTTT
>TRBJ2-3|.|TRBD2|TRBV6-4
CASRRLAGGTDTQYF
TGTGCCAGCAGGCGACTAGCGGGGGGAACAGATACGCAGTATTTT
>TRBJ1-2|.|.|TRBV19
CASRGEGRYGYTF
TGTGCCAGTAGAGGGGAGGGGCGCTATGGCTACACCTTC
>TRBJ2-7|.|.|TRBV6-5
CASTSQGTYEQYF
TGTGCCAGCACTTCCCAGGGGACCTACGAGCAGTACTTC
>TRBJ2-4|.|.|TRBV5-1
CAVRRGQGKNIQYF
TGCGCCGTACGCCGCGGGCAGGGGAAGAACATTCAGTACTTC
>TRBJ2-2|once|.|TRBV7-8
CASSLISPGELFF
TGTGCCAGCAGCTTGATCAGCCCCGGGGAGCTGTTTTTT
>TRBJ2-5|once|.|TRBV21-1
CASSKGRSQETQYF
TGTGCCAGCAGCAAAGGACGGAGCCAAGAGACCCAGTACTTC
>TRBJ1-2|.|.|TRBV28
CASSPTSGGYTF
TGTGCCAGCAGTCCCACTTCGGGTGGCTACACCTTC
>TRBJ1-5|.|.|TRBV27
CASSLSRGNQPQHF
TGTGCCAGCAGTTTATCAAGGGGGAATCAGCCCCAGCATTTT
>TRBJ2-1|.|.|TRBV5-1
CASSLEATRGFVYNEQFF
TGCGCCAGCAGCTTGGAGGCGACTAGGGGGTTCGTTTACAATGAGCAGTTCTTC
>TRBJ2-7|.|.|TRBV5-1
CASSLVPTGSYEQYF
TGCGCCAGCAGCCTCGTCCCGACAGGCTCCTACGAGCAGTACTTC
>TRBJ2-3|.|TRBD2|TRBV7-9
CASTHSGATDTQYF
TGTGCCAGCACCCATAGCGGGGCCACAGATACGCAGTATTTT
>TRBJ2-1|.|TRBD1|TRBV28
CASRLPGQGPPSYNEQFF
TGTGCCAGCAGGCTACCGGGACAGGGCCCCCCATCCTACAATGAGCAGTTCTTC
>TRBJ1-2|.|.|TRBV2
CASRILEDYGYTF
TGTGCCAGCAGGATCCTGGAGGACTATGGCTACACCTTC
>TRBJ2-3|.|TRBD2|TRBV10-2
CASSSPGGPSTDTQYF
TGCGCCAGCAGTTCACCGGGGGGGCCGAGCACAGATACGCAGTATTTT
>TRBJ1-2|.|.|TRBV28
CASLGQTYYGYTF
TGTGCCAGCCTCGGACAGACCTACTATGGCTACACCTTC
>TRBJ2-2|.|TRBD1|TRBV15
CATSRAGRGPAGELFF
TGTGCCACCAGCAGAGCTGGCAGGGGGCCGGCCGGGGAGCTGTTTTTT
>TRBJ1-1|.|.|TRBV7-6
CASSLLAGEINTEAFF
TGTGCCAGCAGCTTACTGGCAGGGGAAATTAACACTGAAGCTTTCTTT